A selection of T cell receptor beta chains follows, all from one sample in a study of blood T cell repertoires in COVID-19. The method was immunoSEQ multiplex PCR; TCRdb's version includes in-frame clones alone and lacks a portion of them. The data contain some 150,000 clones, roughly 88% of them singletons. Sequenced sample: PBMCs or T cells enriched from blood (not recorded which). These receptors were obtained from a man aged 50 or older who had recovered from COVID-19. Each CDR3 is given with its conserved first and last residue. A D gene is named only where the DNA matches it firmly. Only some rows state a clone size, as once, few, many or a class for expanded clones.

J gene: TRBJ1-1
D gene: NA
V gene: TRBV29-1
clone size: NA
CDR3 DNA: TGCAGCGTTGAAGATGGCTCCCCAGCTTTCTTT
CDR3 protein: CSVEDGSPAFF

J gene: TRBJ1-2
D gene: TRBD1
V gene: TRBV19
clone size: NA
CDR3 DNA: TGTGCCAGTAGCCCCGGGACAGGGGGCGCGGGCTACACCTTC
CDR3 protein: CASSPGTGGAGYTF

J gene: TRBJ1-2
D gene: NA
V gene: TRBV2
clone size: once
CDR3 DNA: TGTGCCAGCAGTGAGTACAGCTATGGCTACACCTTC
CDR3 protein: CASSEYSYGYTF

J gene: TRBJ1-2
D gene: NA
V gene: TRBV6-5
clone size: few
CDR3 DNA: TGTGCCAGCAGCACACAACAGGGCCACTATGGCTACACCTTC
CDR3 protein: CASSTQQGHYGYTF

J gene: TRBJ1-3
D gene: NA
V gene: TRBV29-1
clone size: NA
CDR3 DNA: TGCAGCGTTGAGAGAGGGAACTCTGGAAACACCATATATTTT
CDR3 protein: CSVERGNSGNTIYF

J gene: TRBJ2-2
D gene: NA
V gene: TRBV11-1
clone size: NA
CDR3 DNA: TGTGCCAGCGGATCAAACAGGGTTGGAGCCGGGGAGCTGTTTTTT
CDR3 protein: CASGSNRVGAGELFF

J gene: TRBJ2-4
D gene: TRBD2
V gene: TRBV28
clone size: NA
CDR3 DNA: TGTGCCAGCGGGGGGGGAAACATTCAGTACTTC
CDR3 protein: CASGGGNIQYF

J gene: TRBJ2-5
D gene: TRBD2
V gene: TRBV7-6
clone size: NA
CDR3 DNA: TGTGCCAGCAGCCGTAGCGGGGGCTCAGAGACCCAGTACTTC
CDR3 protein: CASSRSGGSETQYF

J gene: TRBJ1-1
D gene: TRBD1
V gene: TRBV27
clone size: NA
CDR3 DNA: TGTGCCAGCAGCCCCGGACAGGGGCAGGGGGACACTGAAGCTTTCTTT
CDR3 protein: CASSPGQGQGDTEAFF

J gene: TRBJ1-5
D gene: NA
V gene: TRBV28
clone size: NA
CDR3 DNA: TGTGCCAGCACATTTAGCAATCAGCCCCAGCATTTT
CDR3 protein: CASTFSNQPQHF

J gene: TRBJ1-2
D gene: NA
V gene: TRBV30
clone size: NA
CDR3 DNA: TGTGCCTGGAGAAAAGGGGTCGACTATGGCTACACCTTC
CDR3 protein: CAWRKGVDYGYTF

J gene: TRBJ1-4
D gene: TRBD1
V gene: TRBV5-1
clone size: NA
CDR3 DNA: TGCGCCAGCAGCAAGGACAGGCCGGACCATGAAAAACTGTTTTTT
CDR3 protein: CASSKDRPDHEKLFF